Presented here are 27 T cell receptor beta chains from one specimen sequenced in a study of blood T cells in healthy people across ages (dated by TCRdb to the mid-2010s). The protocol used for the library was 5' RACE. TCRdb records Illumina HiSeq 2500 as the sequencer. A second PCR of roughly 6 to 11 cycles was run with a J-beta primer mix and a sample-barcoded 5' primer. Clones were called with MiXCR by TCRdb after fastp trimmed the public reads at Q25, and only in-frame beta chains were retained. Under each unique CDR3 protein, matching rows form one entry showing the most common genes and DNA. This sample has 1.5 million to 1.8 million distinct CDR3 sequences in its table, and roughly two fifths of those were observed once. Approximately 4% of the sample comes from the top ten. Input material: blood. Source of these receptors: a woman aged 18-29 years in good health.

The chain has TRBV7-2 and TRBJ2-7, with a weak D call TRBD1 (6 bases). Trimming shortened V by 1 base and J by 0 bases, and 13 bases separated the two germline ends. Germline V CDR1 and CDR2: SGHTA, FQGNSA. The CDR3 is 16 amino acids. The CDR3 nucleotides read TGTGCCAGCAGCTTAGGTTCGACAGGCGTCTCCTACGAGCAGTACTTC. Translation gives CASSLGSTGVSYEQYF.

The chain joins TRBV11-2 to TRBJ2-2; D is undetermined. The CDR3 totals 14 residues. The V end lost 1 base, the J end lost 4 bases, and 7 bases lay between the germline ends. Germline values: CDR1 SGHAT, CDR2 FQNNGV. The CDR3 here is CASSLGFPTGELFF. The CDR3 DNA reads TGTGCCAGCAGCTTAGGGTTCCCCACCGGGGAGCTGTTTTTT.

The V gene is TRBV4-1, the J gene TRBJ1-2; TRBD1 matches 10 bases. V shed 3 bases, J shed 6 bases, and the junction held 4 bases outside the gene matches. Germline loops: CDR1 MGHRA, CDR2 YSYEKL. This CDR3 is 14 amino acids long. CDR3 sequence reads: CASSHKTGGNGYTF. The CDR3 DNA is TGCGCCAGCAGCCACAAGACAGGGGGCAATGGCTACACCTTC.

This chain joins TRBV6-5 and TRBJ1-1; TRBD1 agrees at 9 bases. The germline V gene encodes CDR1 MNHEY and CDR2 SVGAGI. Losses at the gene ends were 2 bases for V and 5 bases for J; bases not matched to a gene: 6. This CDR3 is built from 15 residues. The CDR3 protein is CASSYGTGMGTEAFF. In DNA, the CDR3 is TGTGCCAGCAGTTACGGGACAGGGATGGGGACTGAAGCTTTCTTT.

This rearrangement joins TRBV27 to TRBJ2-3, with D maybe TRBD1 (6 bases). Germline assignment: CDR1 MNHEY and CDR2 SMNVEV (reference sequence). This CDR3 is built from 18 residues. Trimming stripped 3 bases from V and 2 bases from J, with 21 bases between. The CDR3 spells CASSFTGAGVGHTDTQYF. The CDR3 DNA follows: TGTGCCAGCAGTTTCACAGGTGCTGGCGTGGGACACACAGATACGCAGTATTTT.

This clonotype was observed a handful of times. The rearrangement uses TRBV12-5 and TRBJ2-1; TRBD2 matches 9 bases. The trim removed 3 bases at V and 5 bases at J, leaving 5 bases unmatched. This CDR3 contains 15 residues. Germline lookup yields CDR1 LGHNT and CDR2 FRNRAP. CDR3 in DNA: TGTGCTAGTGGTTTTGTTTCTAGCGGGAACAATGAGCAGTTCTTC. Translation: CASGFVSSGNNEQFF.

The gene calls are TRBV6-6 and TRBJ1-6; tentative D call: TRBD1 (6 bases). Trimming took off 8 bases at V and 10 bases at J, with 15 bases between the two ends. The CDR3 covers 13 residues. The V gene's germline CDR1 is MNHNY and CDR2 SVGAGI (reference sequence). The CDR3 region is CASGGPGGSPLHF. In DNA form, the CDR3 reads TGTGCCAGCGGGGGCCCGGGGGGATCACCCCTCCACTTT.

CDR3 in DNA: TGTGCCAGCAGCTTAGATCGGGATATTAGCTACAATGAGCAGTTCTTC. Protein product: CASSLDRDISYNEQFF. V and J are TRBV11-2 and TRBJ2-1; D is perhaps TRBD2 (5 bases). V was trimmed by 0 bases and J by 3 bases, leaving 12 bases between them. Germline V gives CDR1 SGHAT, CDR2 FQNNGV. CDR3 length equals 16 residues.

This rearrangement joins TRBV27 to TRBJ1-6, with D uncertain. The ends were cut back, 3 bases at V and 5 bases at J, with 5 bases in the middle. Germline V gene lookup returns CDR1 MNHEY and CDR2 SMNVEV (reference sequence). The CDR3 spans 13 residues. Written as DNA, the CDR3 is TGTGCCAGCAGTTTCGCGAATAATTCACCCCTCCACTTT. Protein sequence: CASSFANNSPLHF.

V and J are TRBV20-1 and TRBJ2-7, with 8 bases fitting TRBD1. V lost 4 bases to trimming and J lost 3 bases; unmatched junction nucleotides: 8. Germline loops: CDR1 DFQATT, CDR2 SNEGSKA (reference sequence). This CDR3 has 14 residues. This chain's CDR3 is CSAIQGQVFYEQYF. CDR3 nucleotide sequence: TGCAGTGCTATACAGGGACAGGTATTCTACGAGCAGTACTTC.

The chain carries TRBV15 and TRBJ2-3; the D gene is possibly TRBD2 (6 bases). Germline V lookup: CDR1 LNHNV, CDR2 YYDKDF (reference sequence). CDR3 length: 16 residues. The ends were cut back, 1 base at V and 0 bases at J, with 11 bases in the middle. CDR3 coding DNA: TGTGCCACCAGCAGAGGCGGGGATCCTAGCACAGATACGCAGTATTTT. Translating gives CATSRGGDPSTDTQYF.

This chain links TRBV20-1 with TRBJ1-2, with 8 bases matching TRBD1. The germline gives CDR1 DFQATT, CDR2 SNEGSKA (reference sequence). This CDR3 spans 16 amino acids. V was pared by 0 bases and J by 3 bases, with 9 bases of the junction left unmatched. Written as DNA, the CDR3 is TGCAGTGCTAGAGAGACAGGGGAGGATTGGGACTATGGCTACACCTTC. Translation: CSARETGEDWDYGYTF.

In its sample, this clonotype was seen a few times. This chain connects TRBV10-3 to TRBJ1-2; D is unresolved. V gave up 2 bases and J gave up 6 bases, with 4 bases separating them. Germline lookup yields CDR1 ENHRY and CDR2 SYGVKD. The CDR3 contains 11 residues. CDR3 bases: TGTGCCATCAGTGAGGGGAATGGCTACACCTTC. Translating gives CAISEGNGYTF.

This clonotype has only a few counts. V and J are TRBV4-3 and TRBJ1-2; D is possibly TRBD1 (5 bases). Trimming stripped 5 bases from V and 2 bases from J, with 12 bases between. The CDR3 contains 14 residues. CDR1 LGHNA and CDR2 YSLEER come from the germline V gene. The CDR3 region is CASSVGGPNYGYTF. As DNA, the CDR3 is TGCGCCAGCAGCGTGGGGGGACCGAACTATGGCTACACCTTC.

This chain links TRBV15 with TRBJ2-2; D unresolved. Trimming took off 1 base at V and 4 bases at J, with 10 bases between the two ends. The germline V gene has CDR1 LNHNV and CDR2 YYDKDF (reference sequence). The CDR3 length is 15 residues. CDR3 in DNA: TGTGCCACCAGCAGAGCTAGAGGAAGCACCGGGGAGCTGTTTTTT. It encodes CATSRARGSTGELFF. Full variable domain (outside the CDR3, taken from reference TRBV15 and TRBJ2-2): DAMVIQNPRYQVTQFGKPVTLSCSQTLNHNVMYWYQQKSSQAPKLLFHYYDKDFNNEADTPDNFQSRRPNTSFCFLDIRSPGLGDTAMYLCATSRARGSTGELFFGEGSRLTVL.

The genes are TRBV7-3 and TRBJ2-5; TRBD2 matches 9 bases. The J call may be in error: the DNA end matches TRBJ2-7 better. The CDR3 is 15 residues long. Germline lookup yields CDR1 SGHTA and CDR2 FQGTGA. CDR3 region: CASSFLAGEHYEQYF. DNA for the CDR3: TGTGCCAGCAGCTTTTTAGCGGGAGAGCACTACGAGCAGTACTTC.

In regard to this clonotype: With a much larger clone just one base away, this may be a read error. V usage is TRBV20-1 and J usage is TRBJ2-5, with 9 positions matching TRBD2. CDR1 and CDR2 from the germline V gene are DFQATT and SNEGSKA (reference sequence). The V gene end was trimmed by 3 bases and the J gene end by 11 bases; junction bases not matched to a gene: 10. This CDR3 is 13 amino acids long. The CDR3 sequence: CSARPLAGNEQYF. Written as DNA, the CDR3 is TGCAGTGCTAGGCCCCTAGCGGGAAATGAGCAGTACTTC.

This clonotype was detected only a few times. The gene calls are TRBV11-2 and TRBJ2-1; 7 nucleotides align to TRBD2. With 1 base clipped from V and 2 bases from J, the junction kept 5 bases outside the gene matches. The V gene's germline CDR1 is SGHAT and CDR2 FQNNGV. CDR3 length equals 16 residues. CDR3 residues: CASSLGLRGTYNEQFF. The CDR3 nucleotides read TGTGCCAGCAGCTTAGGTCTGCGGGGGACCTACAATGAGCAGTTCTTC.

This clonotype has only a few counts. CDR3 DNA sequence: TGTGCCATCAGTGAGTCGCCGTCCATGAACACTGAAGCTTTCTTT. This translates into CAISESPSMNTEAFF. The gene calls are TRBV10-3 and TRBJ1-1; D is unclear. The germline V and J ends were trimmed by 0 bases and 0 bases, with 8 bases remaining between them. Germline V gene lookup returns CDR1 ENHRY and CDR2 SYGVKD. CDR3 length: 15 amino acids.

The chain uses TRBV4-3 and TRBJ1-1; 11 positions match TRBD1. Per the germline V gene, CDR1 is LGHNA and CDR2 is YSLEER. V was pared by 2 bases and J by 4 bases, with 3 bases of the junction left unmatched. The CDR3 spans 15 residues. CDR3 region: CASSQLGTGGTEAFF. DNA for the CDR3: TGCGCCAGCAGCCAATTGGGGACAGGGGGCACTGAAGCTTTCTTT.

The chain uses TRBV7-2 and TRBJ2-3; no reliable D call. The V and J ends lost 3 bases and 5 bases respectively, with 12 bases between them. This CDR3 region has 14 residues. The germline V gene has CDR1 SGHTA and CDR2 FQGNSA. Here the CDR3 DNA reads TGTGCCAGCAGCTTGGCCCGATCGCGAGATACGCAGTATTTT. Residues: CASSLARSRDTQYF.

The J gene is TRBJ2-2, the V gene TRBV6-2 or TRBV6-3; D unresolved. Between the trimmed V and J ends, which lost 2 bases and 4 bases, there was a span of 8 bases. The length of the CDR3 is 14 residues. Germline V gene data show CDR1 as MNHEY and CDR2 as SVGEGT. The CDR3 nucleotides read TGTGCCAGCAGTTACGGGGTATTCACCGGGGAGCTGTTTTTT. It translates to CASSYGVFTGELFF.

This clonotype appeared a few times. In DNA, the CDR3 is TGTGCCATCAGTGCGAGGGACACTCGGGGCTACACCTTC. As protein: CAISARDTRGYTF. The rearrangement links TRBV10-3 to TRBJ1-2; D may be TRBD1 (6 bases). V was cut by 4 bases and J by 8 bases, with 14 bases left in between. The germline gives CDR1 ENHRY, CDR2 SYGVKD. This CDR3 spans 13 amino acids.

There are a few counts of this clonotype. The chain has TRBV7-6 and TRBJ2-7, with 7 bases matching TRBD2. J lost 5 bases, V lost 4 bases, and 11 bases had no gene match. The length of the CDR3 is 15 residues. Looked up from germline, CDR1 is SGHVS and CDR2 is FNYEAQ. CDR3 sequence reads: CASSSLGLVGDEQYF. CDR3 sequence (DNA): TGTGCCAGCAGCTCCCTCGGACTAGTCGGCGACGAGCAGTACTTC.

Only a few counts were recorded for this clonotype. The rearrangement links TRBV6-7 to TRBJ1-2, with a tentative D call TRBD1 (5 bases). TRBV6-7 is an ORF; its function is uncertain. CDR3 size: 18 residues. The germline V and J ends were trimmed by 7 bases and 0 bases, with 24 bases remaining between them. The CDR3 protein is CASTTTQPEGTANYGYTF. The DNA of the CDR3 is TGTGCCAGCACCACGACCCAACCAGAGGGGACGGCTAACTATGGCTACACCTTC.

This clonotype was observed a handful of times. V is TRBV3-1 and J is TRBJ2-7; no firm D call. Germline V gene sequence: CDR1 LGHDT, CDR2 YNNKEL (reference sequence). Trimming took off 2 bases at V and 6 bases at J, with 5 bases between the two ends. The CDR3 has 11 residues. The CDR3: CASSQPPEQYF. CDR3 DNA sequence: TGTGCCAGCAGCCAACCCCCCGAGCAGTACTTC.

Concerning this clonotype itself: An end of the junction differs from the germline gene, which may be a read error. CDR3 region: CAASRVEVRDSPLHF. The CDR3 DNA sequence: TGTGCCGCCAGCAGAGTCGAGGTTCGGGATTCACCCCTCCACTTT. This chain connects TRBV15 to TRBJ1-6; D gene ambiguous. The germline gives CDR1 LNHNV, CDR2 YYDKDF (reference sequence). The CDR3 is made up of 15 amino acids. Supplemented by reference TRBV15 and TRBJ1-6, the full variable domain reads DAMVIQNPRYQVTQFGKPVTLSCSQTLNHNVMYWYQQKSSQAPKLLFHYYDKDFNNEADTPDNFQSRRPNTSFCFLDIRSPGLGDTAMYLCAASRVEVRDSPLHFGNGTRLTVT.